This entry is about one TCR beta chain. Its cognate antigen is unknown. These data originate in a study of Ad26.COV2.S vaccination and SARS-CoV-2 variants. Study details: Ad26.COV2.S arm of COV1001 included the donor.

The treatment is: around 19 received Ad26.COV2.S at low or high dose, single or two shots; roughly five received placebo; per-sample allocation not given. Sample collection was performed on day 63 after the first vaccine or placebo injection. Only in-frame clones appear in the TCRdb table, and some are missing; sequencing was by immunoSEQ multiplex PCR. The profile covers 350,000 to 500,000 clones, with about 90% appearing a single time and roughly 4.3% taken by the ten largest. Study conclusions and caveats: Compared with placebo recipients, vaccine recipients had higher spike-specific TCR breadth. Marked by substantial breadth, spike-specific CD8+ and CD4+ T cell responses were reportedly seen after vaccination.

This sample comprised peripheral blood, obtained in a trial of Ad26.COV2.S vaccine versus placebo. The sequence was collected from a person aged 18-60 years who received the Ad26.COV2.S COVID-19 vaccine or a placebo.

CDR3 protein: CAISERQFETQYF. The CDR3 DNA reads as TGTGCCATCAGTGAAAGACAGTTTGAGACCCAGTACTTC. The V and J genes are TRBV10-3 and TRBJ2-5; possibly TRBD1 for D (5 bases). The germline V and J ends were trimmed by 3 bases and 5 bases, with 10 bases remaining between them. CDR1 ENHRY and CDR2 SYGVKD come from the germline V gene. This CDR3 is 13 amino acids long.